These 20 T cell receptor beta chains share one sample of origin, sequenced in a study of cytomegalovirus exposure and HLA in healthy donors. In the PCR, 60 Vbeta and 13 Jbeta primers were used. Generated by immunoSEQ multiplex PCR, the TCRdb table keeps only in-frame clones and is missing some. The table has about 130,000 clones, around 82% seen once. The sample taken for sequencing was PBMCs. Receptors were obtained from a man between 25 and 39 years old in good health and CMV-seropositive.

The chain combines TRBV7-9 with TRBJ2-7, with TRBD1 matching over 9 bases. The CDR3 runs 16 residues. Germline lookup yields CDR1 SEHNR and CDR2 FQNEAQ (reference sequence). Trimming took 4 bases from V and 5 from J; bases not matched to a gene: 12. The CDR3 sequence: CASSYNTGTGRDEQYF. CDR3 bases: TGTGCCAGCAGCTACAACACCGGGACAGGGCGGGACGAGCAGTACTTC.

This clone was counted only a few times. CDR3 sequence: CASSLRGGYTF. For the CDR3, the DNA is TGTGCCAGCAGCTTACGAGGTGGCTACACCTTC. This chain joins TRBV13 and TRBJ1-2; D unclear. Trimming took off 2 bases at V and 7 bases at J, with 5 bases between the two ends. The CDR3 totals 11 residues. Germline values: CDR1 PRHDT, CDR2 FYEKMQ (reference sequence).

The chain has TRBV7-8 and TRBJ2-1; TRBD2 matches 7 bases. Germline lookup yields CDR1 SGHVS and CDR2 FQNEAQ. The length of the CDR3 is 14 residues. The V segment lost 5 bases and the J segment 9 bases; nucleotides outside the gene matches: 10. CDR3 coding DNA: TGTGCCAGCAGCCCACCCGGGACTATTGGTGAGCAGTTCTTC. This encodes CASSPPGTIGEQFF.

The rearrangement uses TRBV7-6 and TRBJ2-3; 10 bases align to TRBD2. With V trimmed by 3 bases and J by 2 bases, 11 bases remained unmatched. Germline CDR1 reads SGHVS; CDR2 reads FNYEAQ. The CDR3 contains 18 residues. CDR3 in amino acids: CASSFLGGSGRTTDTQYF. The CDR3 DNA reads TGTGCCAGCAGCTTTTTAGGGGGTAGCGGGAGGACCACAGATACGCAGTATTTT.

The chain employs TRBV27 and TRBJ2-3; the match to TRBD1 covers 9 bases. In germline, CDR1 is MNHEY, CDR2 SMNVEV (reference sequence). The CDR3 covers 18 residues. Germline trimming cut 1 base from V and 5 bases from J; bases unmatched to any gene: 13. The CDR3 DNA sequence: TGTGCCAGCAGTTTATTAGGGACAGGGAAAGGGGATGGAGATACGCAGTATTTT. It translates to CASSLLGTGKGDGDTQYF.

The J gene is TRBJ1-2, the V gene TRBV4-2; D gene unclear. The V gene lost 0 bases and the J gene lost 0 bases, with 8 bases spanning the gap. CDR1 LGHNA and CDR2 YNFKEQ come from the germline V gene. The CDR3 runs 15 residues. The DNA for the CDR3 is TGTGCCAGCAGCCAAGATATTTCTACTAACTATGGCTACACCTTC. Encoded protein: CASSQDISTNYGYTF.

The J gene is TRBJ2-1, the V gene TRBV7-9; D is perhaps TRBD2 (6 bases). Germline V gene lookup returns CDR1 SEHNR and CDR2 FQNEAQ (reference sequence). V gave up 3 bases and J gave up 9 bases, with 18 bases separating them. The CDR3 contains 15 residues. CDR3 protein: CASSFHADPGAEQFF. The CDR3 region has the DNA TGTGCCAGCAGCTTTCATGCGGACCCGGGAGCTGAGCAGTTCTTC.

The chain combines TRBV7-9 with TRBJ1-4, with TRBD1 identical over 8 bases. The CDR3 has 13 residues. Germline V gene sequence: CDR1 SEHNR, CDR2 FQNEAQ (reference sequence). V trimming: 5 bases; J trimming: 6 bases; junction bases outside the gene matches: 2. CDR3 sequence reads: CASSLTGDEKLFF. CDR3 coding DNA: TGTGCCAGCAGCCTGACAGGGGATGAAAAACTGTTTTTT. The full variable domain, rest sourced from reference TRBV7-9 and TRBJ1-4, is DTGVSQNPRHKITKRGQNVTFRCDPISEHNRLYWYRQTLGQGPEFLTYFQNEAQLEKSRLLSDRFSAERPKGSFSTLEIQRTEQGDSAMYLCASSLTGDEKLFFGSGTQLSVL.

The chain carries TRBV6-1 and TRBJ1-1, with 8 bases lining up with TRBD1. Germline V gene lookup returns CDR1 MNHNS and CDR2 SASEGT. Unmatched junction bases numbered 4, after V lost 8 bases and J lost 5 bases. This CDR3 is 12 amino acids long. CDR3 amino acids: CASRTGRTEAFF. CDR3 DNA sequence: TGTGCCAGCCGGACAGGGAGGACTGAAGCTTTCTTT.

The chain has TRBV28 and TRBJ1-5; D perhaps matches TRBD1 (6 bases). V was cut by 0 bases and J by 7 bases, with 13 bases left in between. The CDR3 runs to 15 residues. Germline lookup yields CDR1 MDHEN and CDR2 SYDVKM. DNA for the CDR3: TGTGCCAGCAGTTTATGGGGAGGGGGAGGGCAGCCCCAGCATTTT. Protein product: CASSLWGGGGQPQHF.

This clone has a handful of counts. The chain employs TRBV30 and TRBJ2-1, with TRBD2 as a possible D gene (5 bases). V was shortened by 1 base and J by 6 bases, with 10 bases between the two germline ends. This CDR3 is 13 amino acids long. CDR1 and CDR2 (germline): GTSNPN, SVGIG (reference sequence). The CDR3 loop is CAWSAGRGNEQFF. The DNA of the CDR3 is TGTGCCTGGAGTGCAGGACGGGGCAATGAGCAGTTCTTC.

The genes are TRBV18 and TRBJ2-7; TRBD2 matches at 7 bases. With 2 bases clipped from V and 7 bases from J, the junction kept 2 bases outside the gene matches. This CDR3 comprises 12 residues. Germline values: CDR1 KGHSH, CDR2 LQKENI. The chain's CDR3 is CASSPSGGEQYF. The CDR3 nucleotides read TGTGCCAGCTCACCATCGGGGGGTGAGCAGTACTTC.

V usage is TRBV2 and J usage is TRBJ2-3; TRBD2 is a possible D gene (5 bases). V lost 5 bases and J 9 bases, leaving 27 bases between the germline ends. Germline V gene data show CDR1 as SNHLY and CDR2 as FYNNEI. The CDR3 sequence is 17 residues long. CDR3 region: CASSPPRTAYDPGTQYF. CDR3 nucleotide sequence: TGTGCCAGCAGTCCCCCCAGAACGGCCTACGATCCGGGGACGCAGTATTTT.

V and J are TRBV27 and TRBJ2-5; the match to TRBD1 covers 7 bases. The CDR3 is 16 amino acids. With 0 bases clipped from V and 5 bases from J, the junction kept 9 bases outside the gene matches. In germline, CDR1 is MNHEY, CDR2 SMNVEV (reference sequence). The CDR3 DNA reads as TGTGCCAGCAGTTTATCGGGGACAGTGGGTGGGGAGACCCAGTACTTC. Protein: CASSLSGTVGGETQYF.

The chain recombines TRBV7-2 with TRBJ2-2; TRBD2 agrees at 12 bases. Unmatched junction bases numbered 4, after V lost 5 bases and J lost 6 bases. Germline CDR1 reads SGHTA; CDR2 reads FQGNSA. This CDR3 has 15 amino acids. The CDR3 DNA reads TGTGCCAGCAGCCCGACTAGCGGGAGTGCCGGGGAGCTGTTTTTT. Protein product: CASSPTSGSAGELFF. The full variable domain, its missing parts supplied by reference TRBV7-2 and TRBJ2-2, is GAGVSQSPSNKVTEKGKDVELRCDPISGHTALYWYRQSLGQGLEFLIYFQGNSAPDKSGLPSDRFSAERTGGSVSTLTIQRTQQEDSAVYLCASSPTSGSAGELFFGEGSRLTVL.

J is TRBJ1-1 and V is TRBV14, with 9 bases lining up with TRBD1. The CDR3 is 15 residues long. In germline, CDR1 is SGHDN, CDR2 FVKESK. V was pared by 0 bases and J by 5 bases, with 4 bases of the junction left unmatched. The CDR3 region is CASSQDLGTGTEAFF. In DNA, the CDR3 is TGTGCCAGCAGCCAAGATCTTGGGACAGGGACTGAAGCTTTCTTT.

The chain carries TRBV9 and TRBJ2-3, with a tentative D call TRBD2 (6 bases). Germline CDR1 reads SGDLS; CDR2 reads YYNGEE. V was trimmed by 0 bases and J by 0 bases, leaving 14 bases between them. CDR3 length equals 17 residues. The CDR3 DNA sequence: TGTGCCAGCAGCGTAGTTGTGGGGAGGACTAGCACAGATACGCAGTATTTT. Amino acids: CASSVVVGRTSTDTQYF.

This clone was seen only once. The chain recombines TRBV28 with TRBJ2-2, with 8 bases identical to TRBD2. Germline CDR1 is MDHEN and CDR2 is SYDVKM. V was pared by 4 bases and J by 1 base, with 5 bases of the junction left unmatched. This CDR3 comprises 16 residues. The DNA of the CDR3 is TGTGCCAGCAGTTCCCCCGGGGGGGGGAACACCGGGGAGCTGTTTTTT. Its translation: CASSSPGGGNTGELFF.

The chain joins TRBV7-2 to TRBJ2-7; the D gene is possibly TRBD1 (5 bases). The length of the CDR3 is 13 residues. Germline V gene lookup returns CDR1 SGHTA and CDR2 FQGNSA. Deletions cut 4 bases from V and 3 bases from J, with 10 bases between. The DNA for the CDR3 is TGTGCCAGCAGCTGGACAACCGACTACGAGCAGTACTTC. The encoded protein is CASSWTTDYEQYF.

V and J are TRBV10-1 and TRBJ2-7; TRBD2 matches 8 bases. Germline loops: CDR1 WNHNN, CDR2 SYGVQD (reference sequence). V shed 2 bases, J shed 6 bases, and the junction held 6 bases outside the gene matches. CDR3 size: 14 residues. Written as DNA, the CDR3 is TGCGCCAGCAGTGAGAAGCGGGAGTTCGGCGAGCAGTACTTC. Protein sequence: CASSEKREFGEQYF.